These 30 T cell receptor beta chains were sequenced from one sample in a study of OX40 agonist ivuxolimab in advanced cancers. TCRdb keeps only in-frame clones here, not all; method: immunoSEQ multiplex PCR. Seen here are some 60,000 clones, approximately 91% observed once, and the top ten hold approximately 4.2%. The source was CD4+ or CD8+ T cells sorted from blood, collected in a trial of the OX40 agonist ivuxolimab. All receptors derive from an adult with an advanced solid tumor such as melanoma, head and neck, liver or kidney cancer.

V gene TRBV11-2 combines with J gene TRBJ2-2; maybe TRBD1 (6 bases). The germline CDR1 and CDR2 sequences are SGHAT and FQNNGV. The CDR3 is 17 amino acids. V lost 5 bases and J lost 2, with 18 bases in between. CDR3 nucleotides: TGTGCCAGCAGCAATCTCAGATGGGGGCCAAACACCGGGGAGCTGTTTTTT. Residues: CASSNLRWGPNTGELFF.

This chain connects TRBV19 to TRBJ2-2; D call uncertain. Between the trimmed V and J ends, which lost 8 bases and 0 bases, there was a span of 4 bases. The CDR3 is 12 amino acids. Per the germline V gene, CDR1 is LNHDA and CDR2 is SQIVND (reference sequence). This CDR3 reads CASWANTGELFF. The CDR3 DNA reads TGTGCCAGTTGGGCGAACACCGGGGAGCTGTTTTTT.

This clone was found once. This chain connects TRBV7-6 to TRBJ1-3; 7 bases are a match to TRBD1. Germline assignment: CDR1 SGHVS and CDR2 FNYEAQ. The CDR3 extends over 16 amino acids. After removal of 4 bases from V and 5 bases from J, the junction contained 11 bases not matched to a gene. The CDR3 nucleotides are TGTGCCAGCAGCTCACCTAGACAGGGCATCAGAAACACCATATATTTT. Encoded protein: CASSSPRQGIRNTIYF.

This chain uses TRBV10-1 with TRBJ2-7; D possibly corresponds to TRBD1 (6 bases). V was cut by 6 bases and J by 2 bases, with 20 bases left in between. The CDR3 covers 16 residues. CDR1 WNHNN and CDR2 SYGVQD come from the germline V gene (reference sequence). Here the CDR3 reads CASRTAPGTSAYEQYF. As DNA, the CDR3 is TGCGCCAGCAGAACCGCTCCCGGGACAAGCGCCTACGAGCAGTACTTC.

The J gene is TRBJ2-7, the V gene TRBV27, with 8 bases matching TRBD2. J lost 1 base, V lost 6 bases, and 5 bases had no gene match. This CDR3 is 14 amino acids long. CDR1 is MNHEY, CDR2 SMNVEV, per germline (reference sequence). CDR3 bases: TGTGCCAGCAGCCCGATAGCGGGGTCCTACGAGCAGTACTTC. It is translated as CASSPIAGSYEQYF.

The V and J genes are TRBV2 and TRBJ2-7; perhaps TRBD2 as D (5 bases). Germline V gene sequence: CDR1 SNHLY, CDR2 FYNNEI. CDR3 length equals 15 residues. V lost 0 bases and J 4 bases, leaving 13 bases between the germline ends. The CDR3 DNA reads as TGTGCCAGCAGTGAAGCGGTAGGACTCTTATACGAGCAGTACTTC. It yields the protein CASSEAVGLLYEQYF.

This clone was detected only once. The chain uses TRBV7-9 and TRBJ2-1, with D tentatively TRBD2 (5 bases). The V and J ends lost 4 bases and 7 bases respectively, with 11 bases between them. There are 13 residues in the CDR3. The V gene's germline CDR1 is SEHNR and CDR2 FQNEAQ (reference sequence). In nucleotides, the CDR3 is TGTGCCAGCAGCTCTGGACTTCCTAATGAGCAGTTCTTC. Translation: CASSSGLPNEQFF.

The V call is TRBV11-2, the J call TRBJ1-1; 11 nucleotides align to TRBD1. From germline, CDR1 is SGHAT and CDR2 FQNNGV. The V segment lost 5 bases and the J segment 1 base; nucleotides outside the gene matches: 3. The CDR3 consists of 15 residues. CDR3 DNA sequence: TGTGCCAGCAGCCCGGGGACAGGGGGGAACACTGAAGCTTTCTTT. It is translated as CASSPGTGGNTEAFF.

This chain connects TRBV6-5 to TRBJ2-5, with D unclear. The CDR3 covers 13 residues. V was clipped by 3 bases and J by 5 bases, with 10 bases between them. Germline CDR1 and CDR2: MNHEY and SVGAGI. CDR3 protein: CASSYRAVETQYF. The DNA of the CDR3 is TGTGCCAGCAGTTATAGGGCAGTGGAGACCCAGTACTTC.

The chain employs TRBV9 and TRBJ1-3; D uncertain. The CDR3 runs to 14 residues. V lost 0 bases, J lost 6 bases, and 10 bases lay in between. Looked up from germline, CDR1 is SGDLS and CDR2 is YYNGEE. CDR3 region: CASSVERLTNTIYF. The CDR3 coding sequence is TGTGCCAGCAGCGTAGAACGCCTAACAAACACCATATATTTT.

The chain uses TRBV27 and TRBJ2-3; TRBD2 aligns across 7 bases. The junction had 3 bases not matched to a gene; V was cut back by 0 bases and J by 0 bases. CDR1 and CDR2 (germline): MNHEY, SMNVEV (reference sequence). This CDR3 spans 16 amino acids. The CDR3 DNA reads as TGTGCCAGCAGTTTATCCCTAGCGGCTAGCACAGATACGCAGTATTTT. Amino acid sequence: CASSLSLAASTDTQYF.

This CDR3 reads CASSQGGGLTIFYEQFF. The CDR3 DNA reads TGCGCCAGCAGCCAAGGGGGGGGACTCACAATCTTCTATGAGCAGTTCTTC. This sequence joins TRBV4-1 and TRBJ2-1; 7 nucleotides align to TRBD2. This CDR3 contains 17 residues. The junction had 14 bases not matched to a gene; V was cut back by 1 base and J by 8 bases. The germline V gene has CDR1 MGHRA and CDR2 YSYEKL.

The V gene is TRBV6-5, the J gene TRBJ1-5; no firm D call. Germline lookup yields CDR1 MNHEY and CDR2 SVGAGI. V lost 2 bases and J lost 5, with 7 bases in between. This CDR3 has 13 residues. The CDR3 spells CASSYSLYQPQHF. For the CDR3, the DNA is TGTGCCAGCAGTTACAGCCTATATCAGCCCCAGCATTTT.

The chain joins TRBV30 to TRBJ2-2; a possible D gene is TRBD2 (6 bases). Germline V CDR1 and CDR2: GTSNPN, SVGIG (reference sequence). Trimming pared 7 bases from V and 5 bases from J, leaving 26 bases between. This CDR3 spans 17 amino acids. Here the CDR3 DNA reads TGTGCCTCACAGTCGTGGGACCCCCGGGGGTTTACCGGGGAGCTGTTTTTT. Amino acid sequence: CASQSWDPRGFTGELFF. The whole variable domain, remainder taken from reference TRBV30 and TRBJ2-2, is SQTIHQWPATLVQPVGSPLSLECTVEGTSNPNLYWYRQAAGRGLQLLFYSVGIGQISSEVPQNLSASRPQDRQFILSSKKLLLSDSGFYLCASQSWDPRGFTGELFFGEGSRLTVL.

The V and J genes are TRBV6-5 and TRBJ2-7; D is uncertain. Trimming left V 1 base short and J 7 bases short, with 5 bases between. The germline CDR1 and CDR2 sequences are MNHEY and SVGAGI. The CDR3 sequence is 11 residues long. The CDR3 reads CASSYYGEQYF. In DNA, the CDR3 is TGTGCCAGCAGTTACTATGGGGAGCAGTACTTC.

CDR3 loop: CASSFAKAQYEQYF. The CDR3 DNA sequence: TGTGCCAGCAGTTTCGCCAAGGCGCAATACGAGCAGTACTTC. V usage is TRBV27 and J usage is TRBJ2-7; no reliable D call. V was clipped by 3 bases and J by 4 bases, with 13 bases between them. Germline CDR1 reads MNHEY; CDR2 reads SMNVEV (reference sequence). CDR3 length: 14 residues.

This chain connects TRBV7-9 to TRBJ2-6; TRBD1 matches 7 bases. The CDR3 runs 18 residues. From germline, CDR1 is SEHNR and CDR2 FQNEAQ (reference sequence). Unmatched junction bases numbered 10, after V lost 5 bases and J lost 0 bases. Here the CDR3 reads CASSPGGQPSSGANVLTF. The CDR3 nucleotides read TGTGCCAGCAGCCCTGGGGGACAGCCGAGCTCTGGGGCCAACGTCCTGACTTTC.

The genes are TRBV28 and TRBJ1-2; the D gene is possibly TRBD1 (5 bases). The V and J ends lost 7 bases and 8 bases respectively, with 17 bases between them. CDR3 length: 13 residues. Germline V gives CDR1 MDHEN, CDR2 SYDVKM. The CDR3 DNA sequence: TGTGCCAGCACTCCAGGGCCCGTGGACGGCTACACCTTC. Translation gives CASTPGPVDGYTF.

The genes are TRBV5-4 and TRBJ2-3; no reliable D call. CDR1 is SGHNT, CDR2 YYREEE, per germline (reference sequence). There are 12 residues in the CDR3. The ends were cut back, 9 bases at V and 5 bases at J, with 13 bases in the middle. The CDR3, as DNA: TGTGCCACCGTAGGAGAGGTAGATACGCAGTATTTT. Its translation: CATVGEVDTQYF.

The rearrangement joins TRBV7-9 to TRBJ2-7; D may match TRBD1 or TRBD2 (7 bases each). The CDR3 runs 14 residues. Between the trimmed V and J ends, which lost 4 bases and 2 bases, there was a span of 12 bases. Germline V gives CDR1 SEHNR, CDR2 FQNEAQ (reference sequence). CDR3 region: CASSSTGRAYEQYF. CDR3 bases: TGTGCCAGCAGCTCGACAGGGAGGGCCTACGAGCAGTACTTC.

This chain joins TRBV11-2 and TRBJ2-7; D is possibly TRBD1 or TRBD2 (5 bases each). CDR1 SGHAT and CDR2 FQNNGV come from the germline V gene. Trimming left V 5 bases short and J 5 bases short, with 19 bases between. This CDR3 region has 15 residues. The CDR3 reads CASSEKAERGDEQYF. DNA of the CDR3: TGTGCCAGCAGCGAAAAAGCTGAAAGGGGAGACGAGCAGTACTTC.

The J gene is TRBJ2-7, the V gene TRBV5-3; 8 bases are a match to TRBD1. TRBV5-3 is recorded as an ORF, its role being uncertain. V gave up 1 base and J gave up 4 bases; unmatched junction bases: 7. The CDR3 extends over 15 amino acids. The CDR3 DNA follows: TGTGCCAGAAGCTTGAACAGGGGGAGAGATTACGAGCAGTACTTC. It codes for CARSLNRGRDYEQYF.

The chain uses TRBV21-1 and TRBJ2-4; TRBD1, as called in the table, went unchecked against the DNA. TRBV21-1 is a known pseudogene. The CDR3 runs 16 residues. In DNA form, the CDR3 reads TGTGCCAGCAGCGGAAACAGGGGAGAGGGGAAAAACATTCAGTACTTC. Translated: CASSGNRGEGKNIQYF.

This clone was detected once. This chain uses TRBV5-1 with TRBJ2-1, with 9 nucleotides matching TRBD2. The CDR3 consists of 15 residues. With 4 bases clipped from V and 2 bases from J, the junction kept 4 bases outside the gene matches. CDR1 is SGHRS, CDR2 YFSETQ, per germline. The DNA for the CDR3 is TGCGCCAGCAGCCGGACTAGCGATACCTACAATGAGCAGTTCTTC. It encodes CASSRTSDTYNEQFF.

V and J are TRBV11-3 and TRBJ2-1; D is possibly TRBD2 (6 bases). Trimming removed 0 bases at V and 2 bases at J, with 11 bases between. Germline CDR1 is SGHNT and CDR2 is YENEEA. This CDR3 region has 16 residues. The CDR3 reads CASSLDAGNPYNEQFF. In DNA, the CDR3 is TGTGCCAGCAGCTTAGATGCGGGGAACCCCTACAATGAGCAGTTCTTC. Complete variable domain (other parts from reference TRBV11-3 and TRBJ2-1): EAGVVQSPRYKIIEKKQPVAFWCNPISGHNTLYWYLQNLGQGPELLIRYENEEAVDDSQLPKDRFSAERLKGVDSTLKIQPAELGDSAVYLCASSLDAGNPYNEQFFGPGTRLTVL.

The chain employs TRBV14 and TRBJ2-1; D is uncertain. The CDR3 runs to 16 residues. CDR1 and CDR2 (germline): SGHDN, FVKESK. V shed 3 bases and J shed 0 bases, with 12 bases lying between them. The DNA of the CDR3 is TGTGCCAGCAGCCACCCCCGGGTAGGCTCCTACAATGAGCAGTTCTTC. Translating gives CASSHPRVGSYNEQFF.

The chain has TRBV11-2 and TRBJ2-5; 8 bases line up with TRBD1. Looked up from germline, CDR1 is SGHAT and CDR2 is FQNNGV. The CDR3 extends over 14 amino acids. Unmatched junction bases numbered 10, after V lost 3 bases and J lost 10 bases. CDR3 loop: CASSLTGVGEIQYF. The CDR3 region has the DNA TGTGCCAGCAGCTTGACAGGGGTAGGGGAAATCCAGTACTTC.

The chain has TRBV27 and TRBJ2-1, with 9 nucleotides matching TRBD2. V shed 2 bases and J 3 bases; nucleotides not matched to a gene: 8. The CDR3 covers 17 residues. Germline assignment: CDR1 MNHEY and CDR2 SMNVEV (reference sequence). For the CDR3, the DNA is TGTGCCAGCAGTTTAACTCCGGGACTAGCAATCTACAATGAGCAGTTCTTC. Amino acid sequence: CASSLTPGLAIYNEQFF.

With regard to this clone: Additional DNA sequences in this sample encode the identical CDR3. The V gene is TRBV28, the J gene TRBJ2-7, with D possibly being TRBD1 (5 bases). The CDR3 is made up of 13 amino acids. Trimming pared 4 bases from V and 2 bases from J, leaving 9 bases between. Germline lookup yields CDR1 MDHEN and CDR2 SYDVKM. CDR3 sequence: CASSWGGPYEQYF. The DNA of the CDR3 is TGTGCCAGCAGTTGGGGCGGCCCCTACGAGCAGTACTTC.

This chain joins TRBV28 and TRBJ2-7; D not certain. CDR1 and CDR2 from the germline V gene are MDHEN and SYDVKM. Deletions cut 4 bases from V and 0 bases from J, with 16 bases between. This CDR3 spans 16 amino acids. CDR3 sequence (DNA): TGTGCCAGCAGTTCTCAGTTTCGGGCCAGCTCCTACGAGCAGTACTTC. Translated: CASSSQFRASSYEQYF.